A selection of T cell receptor beta chains follows, all from one sample in a study of blood T cell repertoires in COVID-19. This table comes from immunoSEQ multiplex PCR, and its TCRdb copy is limited to in-frame clones, with some not included. This table has approximately 170,000 clones, around four fifths appearing once. Source material: peripheral blood. Every receptor here comes from a woman of 80 years or more with COVID-19, enrolled during active disease. Each CDR3 is given with its conserved first and last residue. The order of the fields is J gene, V gene, clone size, D gene, CDR3 DNA, CDR3 protein. The D gene is left open where the match is weak. The size of a clone is reported for some rows only, either as once, few or many, or as a class for expanded clones.

TRBJ2-7	TRBV18	few	-	TGTGCCAGCTCACCACGAGGGCGCAGTCTCGACGAGCAGTACTTC	CASSPRGRSLDEQYF
TRBJ2-5	TRBV5-5	-	-	TGTGCCAGCAGCCCGAGAGAGGGTAGGGAAGAGACCCAGTACTTC	CASSPREGREETQYF
TRBJ2-3	TRBV28	-	-	TGTGCCAGCAGCCCGAGGGGGGGGGTCACAGATACGCAGTATTTT	CASSPRGGVTDTQYF
TRBJ2-3	TRBV7-8	once	TRBD1	TGTGCCAGCAGCTTAGGCGGGACAGGTGGTCAGGGTACGCAGTATTTT	CASSLGGTGGQGTQYF
TRBJ1-6	TRBV5-1	-	-	TGCGCCAGCAGTTCGTCCGGACAGAATAATTCACCCCTCCACTTT	CASSSSGQNNSPLHF
TRBJ2-3	TRBV5-1	-	TRBD1	TGCGCCAGCAGCTTGGCGGTCAGGGGGTCGGACACAGATACGCAGTATTTT	CASSLAVRGSDTDTQYF
TRBJ1-5	TRBV7-2	-	-	TGTGCCAGCAGCCCCGGGGTGGGGGGAGGTGGTCAGCCCCAGCATTTT	CASSPGVGGGGQPQHF
TRBJ2-1	TRBV9	once	-	TGTGCCAGCAGCGCCCACAAGTACAATGAGCAGTTCTTC	CASSAHKYNEQFF
TRBJ1-3	TRBV5-1	-	-	TGCGCCAGCAGCTTGGCCGGCAGGGGAAACACCATATATTTT	CASSLAGRGNTIYF
TRBJ1-1	TRBV9	-	TRBD1	TGTGCCAGCAGCGTAGCGGGACAGGGGGACACTGAAGCTTTCTTT	CASSVAGQGDTEAFF
TRBJ2-7	TRBV3-1/TRBV3-2	once	TRBD1	TGTGCCAGCAGCCAAGACGGGCCGGGACAGGGATACTACGAGCAGTACTTC	CASSQDGPGQGYYEQYF
TRBJ2-7	TRBV18	-	TRBD1	TGTGCCAGCTCGCCACCGGGTACCGGGACAGGGCCTTACGAGCAGTACTTC	CASSPPGTGTGPYEQYF
TRBJ1-3	TRBV9	-	-	TGTGCCAGCAGCTTAGGGGCATTTGGAAACACCATATATTTT	CASSLGAFGNTIYF
TRBJ2-5	TRBV4-1	-	-	TGCGCCAGCAGCCGACAGACTCCGGTGGAGACCCAGTACTTC	CASSRQTPVETQYF
TRBJ2-7	TRBV6-5	-	-	TGTGCCAGCGTCACGGGTTCCAGCTCCTACGAGCAGTACTTC	CASVTGSSSYEQYF
TRBJ1-5	TRBV5-8	-	-	TGTGCCAGCAGCTCCGGGACATCCTATCAGCCCCAGCATTTT	CASSSGTSYQPQHF